One sample yielded the 2 T cell receptor beta chains listed below, sequenced in a study of cytomegalovirus exposure and HLA in healthy donors. PCR used 60 Vbeta primers and 13 Jbeta primers. Clones were read by immunoSEQ multiplex PCR, and TCRdb kept only the in-frame ones, dropping some. Here the sample spans about 100,000 clones, approximately 64% being singletons. The sequenced material came from PBMCs. These receptor sequences come from a human donor in good health.

This chain joins TRBV7-8 and TRBJ1-1; D not certain. The V gene lost 5 bases and the J gene lost 10 bases, with 23 bases spanning the gap. CDR1 and CDR2 from the germline V gene are SGHVS and FQNEAQ. The CDR3 is 15 residues long. The CDR3 DNA reads as TGTGCCAGCAGCGACCCCCCCCGGGGTACCGTAGGAGCTTTCTTT. Its translation is CASSDPPRGTVGAFF.

The rearrangement joins TRBV25-1 to TRBJ2-2; D might be TRBD2 (5 bases). CDR3 size: 17 residues. Germline CDR1 MGHDK, CDR2 SYGVNS. V lost 8 bases and J 0 bases, leaving 19 bases between the germline ends. The CDR3 spells CASSVNRGNPNTGELFF. The CDR3 DNA reads TGTGCCAGCTCAGTGAATAGAGGGAACCCGAACACCGGGGAGCTGTTTTTT. Using reference TRBV25-1 and TRBJ2-2 for the parts outside the CDR3, the full variable domain is EADIYQTPRYLVIGTGKKITLECSQTMGHDKMYWYQQDPGMELHLIHYSYGVNSTEKGDLSSESTVSRIRTEHFPLTLESARPSHTSQYLCASSVNRGNPNTGELFFGEGSRLTVL.